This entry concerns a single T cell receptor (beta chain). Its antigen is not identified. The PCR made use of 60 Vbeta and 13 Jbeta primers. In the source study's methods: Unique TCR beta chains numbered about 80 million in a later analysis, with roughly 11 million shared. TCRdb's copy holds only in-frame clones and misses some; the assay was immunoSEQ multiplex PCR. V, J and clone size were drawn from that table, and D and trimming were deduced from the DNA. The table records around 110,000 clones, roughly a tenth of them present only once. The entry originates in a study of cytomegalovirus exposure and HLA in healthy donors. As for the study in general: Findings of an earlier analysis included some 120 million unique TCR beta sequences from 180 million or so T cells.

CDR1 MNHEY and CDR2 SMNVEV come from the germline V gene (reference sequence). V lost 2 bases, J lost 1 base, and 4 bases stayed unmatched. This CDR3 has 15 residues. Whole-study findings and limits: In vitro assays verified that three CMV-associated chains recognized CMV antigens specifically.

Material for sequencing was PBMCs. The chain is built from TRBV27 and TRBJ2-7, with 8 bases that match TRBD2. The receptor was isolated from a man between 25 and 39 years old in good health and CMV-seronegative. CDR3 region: CASSLKAGESYEQYF. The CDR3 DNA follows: TGTGCCAGCAGTTTAAAAGCGGGGGAATCCTACGAGCAGTACTTC.